The 3 T cell receptor beta chains in this list originate from one sample, sequenced in a study of identical twins. TCRdb re-called the 5' RACE reads through MiXCR, storing one row per CDR3 protein. This sample carries more than 400,000 distinct CDR3 sequences, 12% to 15% of them seen once, and the ten largest clones take around 0.48%. The sample also formed part of further work on yellow fever vaccine responses in identical twins.

Sequenced input: CD4+ T cells sorted from blood. These TCRs come from a young woman in good health.

This clonotype was recorded at least ten times. The chain joins TRBV12-3 or TRBV12-4 to TRBJ1-4, with 7 bases that match TRBD1. V gave up 6 bases and J gave up 5 bases; unmatched junction bases: 6. CDR3 size: 14 residues. DNA of the CDR3: TGTGCCAGCAGCCGGGGACAGAGAAATGAAAAACTGTTTTTT. This encodes CASSRGQRNEKLFF.

The chain links TRBV20-1 to TRBJ2-1, with unresolved D. CDR1 and CDR2 (germline): DFQATT, SNEGSKA (reference sequence). The CDR3 is made up of 14 amino acids. Trimming shortened V by 0 bases and J by 4 bases, and 10 bases separated the two germline ends. Here the CDR3 reads CSARDRRFYNEQFF. The CDR3, as DNA: TGCAGTGCTAGAGATAGGCGGTTTTACAATGAGCAGTTCTTC.

This clonotype was counted at least ten times. The chain has TRBV12-3 or TRBV12-4 and TRBJ1-5; no firm D call. The CDR3 extends over 12 amino acids. Deletions cut 5 bases from V and 3 bases from J, with 5 bases between. The CDR3 coding sequence is TGTGCCAGCAGTGTTGCCAATCAGCCCCAGCATTTT. This translates into CASSVANQPQHF.